Below are 18 T cell receptor beta chains sequenced from a single sample in a study of T cell clonality in common variable immunodeficiency (dated by TCRdb to 2014 to 2015). Beyond this particular receptor, the publication reports: Reportedly, TCRbeta sequences from CVID had fewer deletions and N-nucleotide insertions, and highly modified clones with 13 or more V deletions were absent from CVID.

These receptors have no known antigen. The library relied on the immunoSEQ multiplex PCR assay. TCRdb provides this immuneACCESS table in a form limited to in-frame rearrangements. Some clones are lacking; in checked studies, under half of them reflect an unresolved V gene, and why the rest are absent is not known. The table for this sample lists about 7,300 clones, none of them counted only once. Jointly, the top ten make up 22% of the sample. Sequencing was carried out using peripheral blood mononuclear cells. Source of these receptors: a human donor with common variable immunodeficiency.

Worth noting for this clone: Read sequence stops 3 residues before the CDR3 end, and the germline J gene provides the missing end. The chain carries TRBV19 and TRBJ2-1; the D is unclear. The CDR3 is 15 residues long. Germline values: CDR1 LNHDA, CDR2 SQIVND (reference sequence). V was pared by 3 bases and J by 0 bases, with 9 bases between. The CDR3 here is CASSMLRSSYNEQFF. The CDR3 DNA, read in part, is TGTGCCAGTAGTATGCTCAGGAGCTCCTACAATGAG.

This clone was seen only a few times. The read terminates 3 residues before the CDR3 end, so the remaining end is supplied by the germline J gene. J is TRBJ2-5 and V is TRBV7-6; D perhaps matches TRBD1 (5 bases). The germline CDR1 and CDR2 sequences are SGHVS and FNYEAQ. This CDR3 has 14 amino acids. The V end lost 3 bases, the J end lost 5 bases, and 13 bases lay between the germline ends. CDR3 bases read: TGTGCCAGCAGCTTTGGCAGGGAAGGGGAGACC. Protein sequence: CASSFGREGET. The CDR3 as a whole reads CASSFGREGETQYF.

This clone has a handful of counts. The CDR3 end is not reached by the read, which stops 3 residues before it; the germline J gene fills it in. The chain has TRBV30 and TRBJ1-4, with TRBD1 as a possible D gene (6 bases). CDR3 size: 14 residues. Germline V CDR1 and CDR2: GTSNPN, SVGIG (reference sequence). V was clipped by 0 bases and J by 5 bases, with 10 bases between them. This CDR3 reads CAWSVLDSNEKLFF. The CDR3 bases that were read are TGTGCCTGGAGTGTACTGGACAGCAATGAAAAA. The entire variable domain, with the rest obtained from reference TRBV30 and TRBJ1-4, is as follows: SQTIHQWPATLVQPVGSPLSLECTVEGTSNPNLYWYRQAAGRGLQLLFYSVGIGQISSEVPQNLSASRPQDRQFILSSKKLLLSDSGFYLCAWSVLDSNEKLFFGSGTQLSVL.

In the case of this clone: Read data end 3 residues before the CDR3 end; the end is taken from the germline J gene. The gene calls are TRBV7-3 and TRBJ1-5, with D possibly TRBD1 on 6 matching bases. The V end was cut by 5 bases, the J end by 7 bases, with 12 bases between. The CDR3 runs to 13 residues. The germline CDR1 and CDR2 sequences are SGHTA and FQGTGA. This CDR3 is CASSEQGRQPQHF. The DNA read from the CDR3 is TGTGCCAGCAGCGAACAGGGACGGCAGCCC.

There are many counts of this clone. The CDR3 goes on 3 residues after the read ends, and that part is filled in from the germline J gene. The gene calls are TRBV19 and TRBJ2-2; D uncertain. Trimming stripped 3 bases from V and 2 bases from J, with 10 bases between. The germline V gene has CDR1 LNHDA and CDR2 SQIVND (reference sequence). The CDR3 length is 15 residues. The CDR3 reads CASSIRGGNTGELFF. CDR3 bases read: TGTGCCAGTAGTATTCGAGGCGGAAACACCGGGGAG.

This clone has at least ten counts. The CDR3 is cut off 3 residues early in the read; its end comes from the germline J gene. V is TRBV7-8 and J is TRBJ1-5; TRBD1 is a possible D gene (5 bases). V lost 1 base and J 6 bases, leaving 13 bases between the germline ends. The CDR3 has 15 amino acids. Germline lookup yields CDR1 SGHVS and CDR2 FQNEAQ. The part of the CDR3 DNA that was read is TGTGCCAGCAGCTTAGGTATGGGGCCATCTCAGCCC. As protein: CASSLGMGPSQP. The CDR3 as a whole reads CASSLGMGPSQPQHF.

This clone is termed medium-sized. The CDR3 end lies 3 residues beyond the end of the read and is filled in from the germline J gene. V gene TRBV30 combines with J gene TRBJ1-4; the D is unclear. From germline, CDR1 is GTSNPN and CDR2 SVGIG (reference sequence). There are 13 residues in the CDR3. Trimming left V 2 bases short and J 7 bases short, with 11 bases between. CDR3 DNA (partial): TGTGCCTGGAGTTGGCGGACTGGTGAAAAA. It yields the protein CAWSWRTGEK. The full CDR3 is CAWSWRTGEKLFF.

This clone was counted ten times or more. Partial CDR3 DNA: TGTGCCAGCAGCTGGGGGGGGACAGGCTACGAG. Translating it yields CASSWGGTGYE. The entire CDR3 protein is CASSWGGTGYEQYF. This chain joins TRBV5-5 and TRBJ2-7, with a possible D match to TRBD1 (8 bases). The CDR3 extends 3 residues past the end of the read, so its final part is completed from the germline J gene. Per the germline V gene, CDR1 is SGHKS and CDR2 is YYEKEE (reference sequence). CDR3 length equals 14 residues. V lost 3 bases to trimming and J lost 3 bases, with 13 bases between them.

As regards this clone: The read is 3 residues too short to cover the CDR3 end, so that end is filled in from the germline J gene. V is TRBV7-9 and J is TRBJ2-7; possible D gene TRBD1, 6 bases. Trimming removed 4 bases from V and 5 bases from J, with 12 bases in between. From germline, CDR1 is SEHNR and CDR2 FQNEAQ (reference sequence). The CDR3 loop spans 13 amino acids. CDR3 DNA (partial): TGTGCCAGCAGCTCTACCAGACAGGACGAG. Protein product: CASSSTRQDE. The full CDR3 sequence reads CASSSTRQDEQYF.

In its sample, this clone was seen a few times. The read terminates 3 residues ahead of where the CDR3 ends, so the germline J gene completes it. The V gene is TRBV2, the J gene TRBJ2-5; TRBD2 matches 9 bases. V lost 7 bases, J lost 4 bases, and 4 bases stayed unmatched. The CDR3 runs to 13 residues. CDR1 is SNHLY, CDR2 FYNNEI, per germline. The CDR3 is CASTREGRETQYF. The sequenced part of the CDR3 DNA is TGTGCCAGCACGCGGGAGGGCCGAGAGACC. Variable domain in full (rest from reference TRBV2 and TRBJ2-5): EPEVTQTPSHQVTQMGQEVILRCVPISNHLYFYWYRQILGQKVEFLVSFYNNEISEKSEIFDDQFSVERPDGSNFTLKIRSTKLEDSAMYFCASTREGRETQYFGPGTRLLVL.

This clone was seen many times. The CDR3 is cut off 3 residues early in the read; its end comes from the germline J gene. This rearrangement joins TRBV9 to TRBJ1-1; D unresolved. CDR3 length equals 15 residues. CDR1 and CDR2 from the germline V gene are SGDLS and YYNGEE. V lost 4 bases to trimming and J lost 4 bases, with 17 bases between them. Partial CDR3 DNA: TGTGCCAGCAGCCCCGGCGGGGATTCGGGCACTGAA. Translation: CASSPGGDSGTE. The full CDR3 reads CASSPGGDSGTEAFF.

This clone is medium-sized by share. Read coverage stops 3 residues before the CDR3 terminus; the germline J gene supplies the remainder. This rearrangement joins TRBV20-1 to TRBJ2-7; TRBD2 matches at 15 bases. V lost 4 bases to trimming and J lost 2 bases; unmatched junction nucleotides: 3. Germline CDR1 and CDR2: DFQATT and SNEGSKA (reference sequence). CDR3 length: 15 residues. CDR3 bases read: TGCAGTGCTACGGGACTAGCGGGAGGACCCTACGAG. Protein: CSATGLAGGPYE. The whole CDR3 protein reads CSATGLAGGPYEQYF.

In its sample, this clone ranks as medium-sized. The read terminates 3 residues before the CDR3 end, so the remaining end is supplied by the germline J gene. The chain combines TRBV15 with TRBJ2-1, with 9 bases lining up with TRBD1. The V gene's germline CDR1 is LNHNV and CDR2 YYDKDF (reference sequence). The CDR3 is made up of 14 amino acids. After removal of 4 bases from V and 6 bases from J, the junction contained 4 bases not matched to a gene. CDR3 sequence: CATSKDRGSNEQFF. The covered CDR3 bases are TGTGCCACCAGCAAAGACAGGGGGAGCAATGAG.

This clone was counted only a few times. The covered CDR3 bases are TGTGCCTGGAGTGTACTAGCGGGGTACACCGGGGAG. Translated: CAWSVLAGYTGE. The CDR3 in its entirety is CAWSVLAGYTGELFF. V and J are TRBV30 and TRBJ2-2; 10 bases are a match to TRBD2. The CDR3 extends 3 residues past the end of the read, so its final part is completed from the germline J gene. Per the germline V gene, CDR1 is GTSNPN and CDR2 is SVGIG (reference sequence). Losses at the gene ends were 0 bases for V and 3 bases for J; bases not matched to a gene: 1. The CDR3 consists of 15 residues.

This clone was counted between two and nine times. The read ends 3 residues early relative to the CDR3; the germline J gene fills the gap. The gene calls are TRBV6-1 and TRBJ1-2, with no clear D. The germline gives CDR1 MNHNS, CDR2 SASEGT. V was clipped by 1 base and J by 2 bases, with 14 bases between them. The CDR3 has 16 amino acids. The CDR3 protein is CASSEGKTGRNYGYTF. Incomplete CDR3 DNA: TGTGCCAGCAGTGAAGGAAAAACCGGCAGGAACTATGGC.

This clone was picked up many times. The read ends 3 residues shy of where the CDR3 ends; the end is completed using the germline J gene. The chain recombines TRBV6-1 with TRBJ2-1; 10 bases are a match to TRBD1. The CDR3 consists of 15 residues. The junction had 10 bases not matched to a gene; V was cut back by 8 bases and J by 6 bases. Germline loops: CDR1 MNHNS, CDR2 SASEGT. The sequenced CDR3 bases are TGTGCCAGCTGTGTTAGGGGACAGGGGACCAATGAG. Its translation: CASCVRGQGTNE. The full CDR3 protein reads CASCVRGQGTNEQFF.

Details on this clone: Sequencing ends 3 residues short of the CDR3 end; the germline J gene provides the rest. The gene calls are TRBV18 and TRBJ2-7; 10 bases are shared with TRBD2. The CDR3 totals 14 residues. CDR1 and CDR2 from the germline V gene are KGHSH and LQKENI. The V and J ends lost 2 bases and 2 bases, in that order; junction bases with no gene match: 0. The covered CDR3 bases are TGTGCCAGCTCACCAGGACTAGCGGCCTACGAG. As protein: CASSPGLAAYE. The entire CDR3 sequence reads CASSPGLAAYEQYF.

In the case of this clone: The sequence runs out 3 residues before the end of the CDR3; the remainder is reconstructed from the germline J gene. The chain combines TRBV6-1 with TRBJ2-7, with D possibly matching TRBD2 (6 bases). Germline assignment: CDR1 MNHNS and CDR2 SASEGT. The CDR3 is 15 residues long. V was clipped by 2 bases and J by 4 bases, with 15 bases between them. This CDR3 reads CASSERASATYEQYF. The covered CDR3 bases are TGTGCCAGCAGTGAAAGGGCTAGCGCGACTTACGAG.